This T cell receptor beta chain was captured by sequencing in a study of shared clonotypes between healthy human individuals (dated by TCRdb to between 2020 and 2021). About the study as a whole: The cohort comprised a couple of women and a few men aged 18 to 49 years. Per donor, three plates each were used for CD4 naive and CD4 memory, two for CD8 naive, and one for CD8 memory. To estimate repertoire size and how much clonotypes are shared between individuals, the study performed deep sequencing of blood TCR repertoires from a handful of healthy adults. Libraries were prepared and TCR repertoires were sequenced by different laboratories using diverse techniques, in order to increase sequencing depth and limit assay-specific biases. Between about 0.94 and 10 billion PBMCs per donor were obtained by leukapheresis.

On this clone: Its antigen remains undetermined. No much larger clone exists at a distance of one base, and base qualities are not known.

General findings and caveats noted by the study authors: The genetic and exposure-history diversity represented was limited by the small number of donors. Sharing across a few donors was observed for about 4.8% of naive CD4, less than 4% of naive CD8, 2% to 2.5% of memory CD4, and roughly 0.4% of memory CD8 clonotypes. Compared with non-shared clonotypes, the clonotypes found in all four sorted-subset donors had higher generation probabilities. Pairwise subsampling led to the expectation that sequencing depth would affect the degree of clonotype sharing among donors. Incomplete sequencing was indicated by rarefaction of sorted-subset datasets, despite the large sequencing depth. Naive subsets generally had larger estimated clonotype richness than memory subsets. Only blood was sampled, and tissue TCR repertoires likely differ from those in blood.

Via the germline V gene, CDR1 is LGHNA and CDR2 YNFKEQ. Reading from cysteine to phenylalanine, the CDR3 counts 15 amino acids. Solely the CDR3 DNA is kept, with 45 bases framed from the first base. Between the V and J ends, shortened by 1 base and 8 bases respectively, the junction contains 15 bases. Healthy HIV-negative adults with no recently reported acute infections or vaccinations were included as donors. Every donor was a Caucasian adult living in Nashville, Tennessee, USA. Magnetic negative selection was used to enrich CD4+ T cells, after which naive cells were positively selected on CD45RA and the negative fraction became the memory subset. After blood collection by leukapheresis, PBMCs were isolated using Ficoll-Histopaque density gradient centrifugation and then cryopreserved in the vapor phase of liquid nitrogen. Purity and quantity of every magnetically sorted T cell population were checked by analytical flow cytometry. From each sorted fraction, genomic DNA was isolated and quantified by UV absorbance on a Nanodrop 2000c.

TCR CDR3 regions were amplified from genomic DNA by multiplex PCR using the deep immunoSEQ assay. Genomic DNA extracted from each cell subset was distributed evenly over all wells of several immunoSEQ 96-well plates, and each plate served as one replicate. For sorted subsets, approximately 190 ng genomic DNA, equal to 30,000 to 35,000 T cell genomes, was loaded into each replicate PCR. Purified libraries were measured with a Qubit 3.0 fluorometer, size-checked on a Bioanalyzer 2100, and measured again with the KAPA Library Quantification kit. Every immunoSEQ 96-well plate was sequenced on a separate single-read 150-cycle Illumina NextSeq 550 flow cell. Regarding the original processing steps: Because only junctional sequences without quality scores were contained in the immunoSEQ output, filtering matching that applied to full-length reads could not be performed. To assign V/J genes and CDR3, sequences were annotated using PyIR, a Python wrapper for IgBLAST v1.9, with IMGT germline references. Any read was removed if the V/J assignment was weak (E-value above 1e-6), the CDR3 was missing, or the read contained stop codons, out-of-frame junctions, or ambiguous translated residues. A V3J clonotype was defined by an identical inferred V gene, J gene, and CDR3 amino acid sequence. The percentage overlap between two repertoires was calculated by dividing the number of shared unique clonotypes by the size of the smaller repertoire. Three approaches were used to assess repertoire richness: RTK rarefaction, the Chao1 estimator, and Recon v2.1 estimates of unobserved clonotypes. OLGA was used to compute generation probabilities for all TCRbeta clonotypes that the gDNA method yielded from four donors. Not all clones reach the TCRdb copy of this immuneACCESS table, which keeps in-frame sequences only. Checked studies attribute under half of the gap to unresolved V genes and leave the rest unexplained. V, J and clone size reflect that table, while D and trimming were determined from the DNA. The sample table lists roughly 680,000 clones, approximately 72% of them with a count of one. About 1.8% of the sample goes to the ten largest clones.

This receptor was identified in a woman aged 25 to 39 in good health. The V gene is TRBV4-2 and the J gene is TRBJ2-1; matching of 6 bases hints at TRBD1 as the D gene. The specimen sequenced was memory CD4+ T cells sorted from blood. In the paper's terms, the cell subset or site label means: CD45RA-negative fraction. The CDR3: CASSQVGLAGDEQFF. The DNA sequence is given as TGTGCCAGCAGCCAAGTAGGGCTAGCAGGGGATGAGCAGTTCTTC.